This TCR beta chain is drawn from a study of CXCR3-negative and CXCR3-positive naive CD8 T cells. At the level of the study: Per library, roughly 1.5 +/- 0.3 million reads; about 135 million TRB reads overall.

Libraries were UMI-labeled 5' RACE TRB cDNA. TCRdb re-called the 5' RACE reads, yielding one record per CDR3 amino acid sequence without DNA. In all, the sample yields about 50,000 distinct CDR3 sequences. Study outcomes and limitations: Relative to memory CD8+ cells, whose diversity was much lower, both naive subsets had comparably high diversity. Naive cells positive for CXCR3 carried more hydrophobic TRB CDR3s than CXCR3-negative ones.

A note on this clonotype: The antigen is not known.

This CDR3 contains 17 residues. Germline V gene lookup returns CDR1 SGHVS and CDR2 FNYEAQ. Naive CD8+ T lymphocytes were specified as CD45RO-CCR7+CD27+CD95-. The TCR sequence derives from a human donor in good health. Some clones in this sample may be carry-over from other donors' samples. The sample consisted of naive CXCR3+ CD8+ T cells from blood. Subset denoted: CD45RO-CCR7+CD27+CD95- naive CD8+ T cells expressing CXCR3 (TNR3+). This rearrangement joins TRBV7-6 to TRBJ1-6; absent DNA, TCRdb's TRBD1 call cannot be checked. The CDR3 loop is CASSLGTGSSYNSPLHF.